This T cell receptor (beta chain) was captured in a study of cytomegalovirus exposure and HLA in healthy donors. At the level of the study: Early released data comprised around 79 million unique TCRs from HLA-typed donors. Points from the study as a whole: Trimming of TCR beta V- and J-genes showed a link, identified in a later analysis, to a missense DCLRE1C variant. Overall, approximately 150 TCR beta chains were annotated as cytomegalovirus-associated. A later analysis found that most CMV-associated TCR beta chains appeared HLA-restricted.

Primers included in the PCR were 60 Vbeta and 13 Jbeta primers. Using immunoSEQ multiplex PCR, the repertoire was profiled, and TCRdb retains in-frame clones only, with some absent. This repertoire shows about 130,000 clones, roughly 80% found once; its top ten account for about 1.2%. Looked up from germline, CDR1 is MDHEN and CDR2 is SYDVKM. The CDR3 covers 15 residues. V lost 7 bases, J lost 4 bases, and 6 bases stayed unmatched. For this clone: Its specificity is unknown.

This chain links TRBV28 with TRBJ2-6, with 8 bases aligning to TRBD2. The receptor comes from a boy younger than 18 in good health and CMV-seronegative. The sample taken for sequencing was PBMCs. CDR3 coding DNA: TGTGCCAGCACCCCGGGGGGGTCAGGGGCCAACGTCCTGACTTTC. Its translation is CASTPGGSGANVLTF.